This passage covers 26 T cell receptor beta chains from one sample sequenced in a study of technical replicates of blood from several donors. The method was immunoSEQ multiplex PCR; TCRdb's version includes in-frame clones alone and lacks a portion of them. This repertoire shows roughly 80,000 clones, 90% to 95% found once; its top ten account for about 0.37%. Source material: T cells isolated from PBMCs. The receptors stem from a human donor in good health.

V usage is TRBV7-2 and J usage is TRBJ2-2, with 8 bases fitting TRBD1. The V and J ends lost 1 base and 5 bases, in that order; junction bases with no gene match: 6. Germline V CDR1 and CDR2: SGHTA, FQGNSA. The CDR3 length is 16 residues. This CDR3 reads CASSLDTTGGTGELFF. The CDR3 nucleotides read TGTGCCAGCAGCTTAGATACTACAGGGGGGACCGGGGAGCTGTTTTTT.

The chain is built from TRBV5-6 and TRBJ1-1, with D hard to call. Trimming stripped 6 bases from V and 6 bases from J, with 6 bases between. The CDR3 consists of 10 residues. Germline CDR1 SGHDT, CDR2 YYEEEE. The CDR3 protein is CASTLSEAFF. The CDR3 DNA sequence: TGTGCCAGCACCCTCTCTGAAGCTTTCTTT.

In this sample, this clone turned up once. The chain recombines TRBV19 with TRBJ1-3; no clear D. Deletions cut 7 bases from V and 0 bases from J, with 13 bases between. Germline V lookup: CDR1 LNHDA, CDR2 SQIVND (reference sequence). This CDR3 has 15 residues. CDR3 DNA sequence: TGTGCCAGTAACTTTCGGGGTTCCTCTGGAAACACCATATATTTT. Amino acid sequence: CASNFRGSSGNTIYF.

This clone turned up a few times. The chain recombines TRBV18 with TRBJ1-3; D gene unclear. CDR3 length equals 13 residues. V lost 3 bases and J 7 bases, leaving 10 bases between the germline ends. The V gene's germline CDR1 is KGHSH and CDR2 LQKENI. This CDR3 reads CASSPSSANTIYF. In nucleotides, the CDR3 is TGTGCCAGCTCACCGTCCTCCGCGAACACCATATATTTT. The whole variable domain, remainder taken from reference TRBV18 and TRBJ1-3, is NAGVMQNPRHLVRRRGQEARLRCSPMKGHSHVYWYRQLPEEGLKFMVYLQKENIIDESGMPKERFSAEFPKEGPSILRIQQVVRGDSAAYFCASSPSSANTIYFGEGSWLTVV.

The V gene is TRBV18, the J gene TRBJ2-5; D may be TRBD2 (5 bases). CDR3 size: 15 residues. V lost 6 bases, J lost 7 bases, and 21 bases lay in between. Germline CDR1 KGHSH, CDR2 LQKENI. DNA for the CDR3: TGTGCCAGCTCGACCCTACCTTCCGGGATAGGGACCCAGTACTTC. Translation: CASSTLPSGIGTQYF.

The chain carries TRBV18 and TRBJ2-1; TRBD2 is a possible D gene (5 bases). This CDR3 is built from 16 residues. Trimming took 0 bases from V and 0 from J, leaving 9 bases between them. Germline V gene lookup returns CDR1 KGHSH and CDR2 LQKENI. CDR3 amino acids: CASSPPTGDSYNEQFF. The CDR3 DNA is TGTGCCAGCTCACCACCGACCGGGGACTCCTACAATGAGCAGTTCTTC.

The chain combines TRBV11-2 with TRBJ2-7; 8 nucleotides agree with TRBD1. The germline gives CDR1 SGHAT, CDR2 FQNNGV. The CDR3 spans 15 residues. After removal of 3 bases from V and 6 bases from J, the junction contained 10 bases not matched to a gene. The CDR3 nucleotides are TGTGCCAGCAGCTTCTCCGGGACAGGCCTCAGCGAGCAGTACTTC. Its protein is CASSFSGTGLSEQYF.

The chain links TRBV5-1 to TRBJ2-7, with a weak D call TRBD1 (6 bases). The CDR3 sequence is 14 residues long. Germline V gene data show CDR1 as SGHRS and CDR2 as YFSETQ. V gave up 0 bases and J gave up 5 bases, with 12 bases separating them. This CDR3 is CASSLGPGGNEQYF. The CDR3 coding sequence is TGCGCCAGCAGCTTGGGCCCTGGGGGCAACGAGCAGTACTTC.

The chain combines TRBV7-2 with TRBJ2-7, with TRBD1 identical over 7 bases. Germline CDR1 is SGHTA and CDR2 is FQGNSA. There are 15 residues in the CDR3. The V segment lost 5 bases and the J segment 0 bases; nucleotides outside the gene matches: 7. The CDR3 region is CASSQVGDSSYEQYF. CDR3 bases: TGTGCCAGCAGCCAAGTAGGGGACAGCTCCTACGAGCAGTACTTC.

V and J are TRBV5-1 and TRBJ2-1, with a tentative D call TRBD2 (5 bases). The CDR3 sequence is 14 residues long. CDR1 SGHRS and CDR2 YFSETQ come from the germline V gene. The ends were cut back, 6 bases at V and 7 bases at J, with 17 bases in the middle. CDR3 bases: TGCGCCAGCAATATGGGAGTTGGGGTTAATGAGCAGTTCTTC. Encoded protein: CASNMGVGVNEQFF.

V gene TRBV6-6 combines with J gene TRBJ2-2, with unresolved D. In germline, CDR1 is MNHNY, CDR2 SVGAGI (reference sequence). This CDR3 spans 13 amino acids. Trimming removed 4 bases from V and 4 bases from J, with 7 bases in between. The CDR3 sequence is CASSFIVTGELFF. The CDR3 DNA reads as TGTGCCAGCAGTTTTATAGTCACCGGGGAGCTGTTTTTT.

The chain carries TRBV28 and TRBJ2-5; 10 bases are shared with TRBD2. The CDR3 spans 15 residues. The germline V gene encodes CDR1 MDHEN and CDR2 SYDVKM. V trimming: 2 bases; J trimming: 5 bases; junction bases outside the gene matches: 5. CDR3 coding DNA: TGTGCCAGCAGTTTAGGGGTGACTAGCGGGGAGACCCAGTACTTC. Translating gives CASSLGVTSGETQYF.

The chain employs TRBV7-9 and TRBJ1-1, with D possibly matching TRBD1 (5 bases). Trimming pared 2 bases from V and 4 bases from J, leaving 8 bases between. The CDR3 is 13 residues long. The V gene's germline CDR1 is SEHNR and CDR2 FQNEAQ (reference sequence). CDR3 residues: CASSLQGTTEAFF. In DNA form, the CDR3 reads TGTGCCAGCAGCTTACAGGGTACCACTGAAGCTTTCTTT.

J is TRBJ2-1 and V is TRBV25-1; D might be TRBD2 (6 bases). The CDR3 spans 12 residues. The V end was cut by 3 bases, the J end by 12 bases, with 12 bases between. Germline values: CDR1 MGHDK, CDR2 SYGVNS. The CDR3 protein is CASSEGLTMQFF. As DNA, the CDR3 is TGTGCCAGCAGTGAGGGACTCACTATGCAGTTCTTC.

This chain joins TRBV9 and TRBJ2-7, with TRBD2 matching over 11 bases. Trimming took 3 bases from V and 7 from J; bases not matched to a gene: 18. CDR3 length: 18 amino acids. Germline lookup yields CDR1 SGDLS and CDR2 YYNGEE. CDR3 sequence (DNA): TGTGCCAGCAGCGACGGACTAGCGGGCGCAGGCGTCCTAGGGGAGCAGTACTTC. Translation: CASSDGLAGAGVLGEQYF.

J is TRBJ2-7 and V is TRBV6-5, with 8 bases that match TRBD1. V gave up 0 bases and J gave up 4 bases; unmatched junction bases: 2. Germline V lookup: CDR1 MNHEY, CDR2 SVGAGI. CDR3 length equals 14 residues. The CDR3 loop reads CASSYSTGAYEQYF. The CDR3 DNA reads TGTGCCAGCAGTTACTCGACAGGGGCGTACGAGCAGTACTTC.

The chain links TRBV5-1 to TRBJ2-3, with D possibly being TRBD2 (6 bases). V shed 0 bases and J shed 4 bases, with 9 bases lying between them. There are 14 residues in the CDR3. The germline gives CDR1 SGHRS, CDR2 YFSETQ. The CDR3 loop reads CASSLVTGADTQYF. DNA for the CDR3: TGCGCCAGCAGCTTGGTAACGGGAGCAGATACGCAGTATTTT.

This chain connects TRBV28 to TRBJ1-2; TRBD1 agrees at 7 bases. Germline V gene lookup returns CDR1 MDHEN and CDR2 SYDVKM. J was trimmed by 1 base and V by 5 bases; bases with no gene match: 7. CDR3 length: 15 amino acids. The CDR3 loop is CASSPRTGFNYGYTF. Written as DNA, the CDR3 is TGTGCCAGCAGTCCTCGGACAGGTTTTAACTATGGCTACACCTTC.

The rearrangement links TRBV6-5 to TRBJ1-1, with no clear D. CDR3 length equals 13 residues. V was trimmed by 6 bases and J by 6 bases, leaving 14 bases between them. CDR1 is MNHEY and CDR2 is SVGAGI in the germline V gene. The CDR3 DNA follows: TGTGCCAGCAGGAACAGTTCCCCTGCTGAAGCTTTCTTT. It yields the protein CASRNSSPAEAFF.

The rearrangement joins TRBV30 to TRBJ2-1; the match to TRBD2 covers 9 bases. Germline V CDR1 and CDR2: GTSNPN, SVGIG (reference sequence). Losses at the gene ends were 5 bases for V and 6 bases for J; bases not matched to a gene: 11. CDR3 size: 15 residues. DNA for the CDR3: TGTGCCTGGGGGCCCGGGACTAGCTCCGTCAATGAGCAGTTCTTC. It encodes CAWGPGTSSVNEQFF.

This chain connects TRBV28 to TRBJ1-2; TRBD1 is a possible D gene (5 bases). V was clipped by 6 bases and J by 7 bases, with 15 bases between them. The CDR3 loop spans 13 amino acids. Germline V lookup: CDR1 MDHEN, CDR2 SYDVKM. The CDR3 spells CASSFTLTAGYTF. The CDR3 region has the DNA TGTGCCAGCAGCTTCACTTTGACAGCTGGCTACACCTTC.

This clone was counted once. The rearrangement joins TRBV28 to TRBJ2-1; a possible D gene is TRBD2 (5 bases). Looked up from germline, CDR1 is MDHEN and CDR2 is SYDVKM. CDR3 size: 14 residues. Between the trimmed V and J ends, which lost 10 bases and 0 bases, there was a span of 13 bases. The CDR3 DNA reads as TGTGCCACCCAACGGGGTAGCTCCTACAATGAGCAGTTCTTC. Protein sequence: CATQRGSSYNEQFF.

The CDR3 DNA reads as TGTGCCAGCTCCTTCACGGGAGACGGAGATACGCAGTATTTT. Amino acids: CASSFTGDGDTQYF. V usage is TRBV28 and J usage is TRBJ2-3; the D gene is possibly TRBD2 (6 bases). The CDR3 consists of 14 residues. V was cut by 8 bases and J by 5 bases, with 17 bases left in between. Germline V gives CDR1 MDHEN, CDR2 SYDVKM.

This clone was seen once. The chain carries TRBV7-9 and TRBJ2-1; 14 bases line up with TRBD2. With 3 bases clipped from V and 7 bases from J, the junction kept 5 bases outside the gene matches. There are 16 residues in the CDR3. Per germline, CDR1 SEHNR and CDR2 FQNEAQ (reference sequence). CDR3 in DNA: TGTGCCAGCAGCTTTCCGGGACTAGCGGGAGTAAATGAGCAGTTCTTC. This encodes CASSFPGLAGVNEQFF.

The chain recombines TRBV30 with TRBJ2-7, with D possibly TRBD2 on 5 matching bases. V gave up 2 bases and J gave up 2 bases, with 10 bases separating them. Germline V CDR1 and CDR2: GTSNPN, SVGIG (reference sequence). The CDR3 spans 13 residues. The CDR3 sequence: CAWSSGGAYEQYF. Here the CDR3 DNA reads TGTGCCTGGAGTTCTGGAGGAGCCTACGAGCAGTACTTC.

The chain is built from TRBV11-3 and TRBJ2-2; 8 positions match TRBD2. V shed 8 bases and J 4 bases; nucleotides not matched to a gene: 12. This CDR3 comprises 16 residues. The V gene's germline CDR1 is SGHNT and CDR2 YENEEA. For the CDR3, the DNA is TGTGCCAGCGGCCCCCCGAGCGGGAGAGGCACCGGGGAGCTGTTTTTT. Its translation is CASGPPSGRGTGELFF. The full variable domain, with the rest looked up from reference TRBV11-3 and TRBJ2-2, is EAGVVQSPRYKIIEKKQPVAFWCNPISGHNTLYWYLQNLGQGPELLIRYENEEAVDDSQLPKDRFSAERLKGVDSTLKIQPAELGDSAVYLCASGPPSGRGTGELFFGEGSRLTVL.